This T cell receptor (beta chain) was retrieved from a study of T cell responses to AZD1222 COVID-19 vaccine. Clones were read by immunoSEQ multiplex PCR, and TCRdb kept only the in-frame ones, dropping some. The sample records 70,000 to 95,000 clones, roughly 90% being singletons. The CDR3 has 15 amino acids. The germline gives CDR1 SGDLS, CDR2 YYNGEE. V shed 1 base and J 2 bases; nucleotides not matched to a gene: 6. This sequence was found in an adult who received the AZD1222 COVID-19 vaccine. The genes are TRBV9 and TRBJ2-7, with 7 bases fitting TRBD2. Sequences were derived from peripheral blood, sampled 28 days after the second AZD1222 dose. DNA for the CDR3: TGTGCCAGCAGCGTACGGGCTAGCGGTCCCTACGAGCAGTACTTC. Residues: CASSVRASGPYEQYF.